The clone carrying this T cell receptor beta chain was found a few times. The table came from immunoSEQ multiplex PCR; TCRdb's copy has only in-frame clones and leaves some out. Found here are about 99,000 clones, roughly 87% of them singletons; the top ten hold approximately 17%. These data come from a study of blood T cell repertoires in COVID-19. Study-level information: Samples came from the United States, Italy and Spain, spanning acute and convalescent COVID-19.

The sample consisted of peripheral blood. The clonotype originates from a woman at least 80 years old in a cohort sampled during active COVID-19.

The CDR3 spells CASSLDRANYGYTF. The DNA of the CDR3 is TGTGCCAGTAGTCTCGACAGGGCGAACTATGGCTACACCTTC. The chain joins TRBV19 to TRBJ1-2, with 7 bases lining up with TRBD1. V shed 5 bases and J 2 bases; nucleotides not matched to a gene: 5. This CDR3 is built from 14 residues. Germline values: CDR1 LNHDA, CDR2 SQIVND (reference sequence).